Listed below are T cell receptor beta chains from one sample, sequenced in a study of blood T cell repertoires in COVID-19. Sequencing used immunoSEQ multiplex PCR; TCRdb keeps in-frame clones, though not all of them. The sample has over 30,000 clones, almost 85% seen once; the top ten hold about 42%. Source material: peripheral blood. All receptors derive from a man of 80 years or more with active or convalescent COVID-19. CDR3s include the opening cysteine and the closing phenylalanine or tryptophan. The order of the fields is CDR3 DNA, CDR3 protein, D gene, V gene, clone size, J gene. The D gene is left open where the match is weak. Clone size is given for some rows only: seen once, a few or many times, or a class if the clone is expanded.

TGTGCCAGTAGCGCACTAGCGGGAGACACCGGGGAGCTGTTTTTT	CASSALAGDTGELFF	TRBD2	TRBV19	once	TRBJ2-2
TGTGCCAGCAGCTTGGGACTAGCGGGGACGGACCAAGAGACCCAGTACTTC	CASSLGLAGTDQETQYF	TRBD2	TRBV7-2	-	TRBJ2-5
TGCGCCAGCAGCTTGGGACAGGGGGCGGGGAACATTCAGTACTTC	CASSLGQGAGNIQYF	TRBD1	TRBV5-1	-	TRBJ2-4
TGTGCCAGCAGATCCGGGACAGGTCATCAGCCCCAGCATTTT	CASRSGTGHQPQHF	TRBD1	TRBV27	-	TRBJ1-5
TGTGCCAGCGCTCGGACAGGCCGTAATGAAAAACTGTTTTTT	CASARTGRNEKLFF	TRBD1	TRBV6-6	-	TRBJ1-4
TGTGCCATCTATCTCCAGGGGGCAGGGCAGAGCCGGAACACCATATATTTT	CAIYLQGAGQSRNTIYF	TRBD1	TRBV10-3	-	TRBJ1-3
TGTGCCAGCAGCTTAGGGACAGTGAACACTGAAGCTTTCTTT	CASSLGTVNTEAFF	TRBD1	TRBV5-4	-	TRBJ1-1
TGTGCCACCAGTGACCCCACTAGCGGCCATAGGGATGAGCAGTTCTTC	CATSDPTSGHRDEQFF	TRBD2	TRBV24-1	-	TRBJ2-1
TGTGCCAGCAGTGCCCGATGGGGGGGGTCCAATCAGCCCCAGCATTTT	CASSARWGGSNQPQHF	-	TRBV27	-	TRBJ1-5
TGTGCCAGCCAGCAAGGGACTAGCGGAGTCTACGAGCAGTACTTC	CASQQGTSGVYEQYF	TRBD2	TRBV6-5	-	TRBJ2-7
TGTGCCAGCAGCCAAGTCAGGGGGCACGAGCAGTACTTC	CASSQVRGHEQYF	TRBD1	TRBV13	-	TRBJ2-7
TGTGCCAGCAAAGGAGGTAGAGGCCCCGGGGAGCTGTTTTTT	CASKGGRGPGELFF	-	TRBV5-6	-	TRBJ2-2
TGTGCCACCAGTGAGGGACAGACCTACAATGAGCAGTTCTTC	CATSEGQTYNEQFF	TRBD1	TRBV24-1	-	TRBJ2-1
TGTGCCAGCAGTTACACAAGATACGAGCAGTACTTC	CASSYTRYEQYF	-	TRBV6-2/TRBV6-3	-	TRBJ2-7
TGTGCCAGCAGCTCCCAGCGGGGATCCACAGATACGCAGTATTTT	CASSSQRGSTDTQYF	TRBD2	TRBV7-2	-	TRBJ2-3
TGCGCCAGCAGCTCCCGACAGGGATTAAATGAGCAGTTCTTC	CASSSRQGLNEQFF	TRBD1	TRBV5-1	-	TRBJ2-1
TGCAGCGTCCGGGACAGAATAAATCAGCCCCAGCATTTT	CSVRDRINQPQHF	TRBD1	TRBV29-1	-	TRBJ1-5
TGTGCCAGCTCATCGGGACTAGGGGACCACAATGAGCAGTTCTTC	CASSSGLGDHNEQFF	TRBD2	TRBV18	-	TRBJ2-1
TGTGCCAGCAGCCCGGTGCAGTACAATGAGCAGTTCTTC	CASSPVQYNEQFF	-	TRBV6-2/TRBV6-3	few	TRBJ2-1
TGTGCCAGTAGTACCGGGGACATCTCCTACGAGCAGTACTTC	CASSTGDISYEQYF	-	TRBV19	-	TRBJ2-7
TGTGCCAGCAGGCGGGGGACCGCGGTAGTTGATTCACCCCTCCACTTT	CASRRGTAVVDSPLHF	-	TRBV6-6	-	TRBJ1-6
TGTGCCAGTAGTACACAGGAGCTCATGAACACTGAAGCTTTCTTT	CASSTQELMNTEAFF	-	TRBV19	-	TRBJ1-1
TGTGCCAGCAGCCCCACGGGAACCTACGAGCAGTACTTC	CASSPTGTYEQYF	-	TRBV5-6	once	TRBJ2-7
TGTGCCAGTACAAGGGGGAACACTGAAGCTTTCTTT	CASTRGNTEAFF	-	TRBV19	few	TRBJ1-1
TGTGCCAGCAGCCATCAGGGGTCTTATGGCTACACCTTC	CASSHQGSYGYTF	-	TRBV6-2/TRBV6-3	-	TRBJ1-2
TGTGCCAGCGGGAGGGACAGGGGGATATACGAGCAGTACTTC	CASGRDRGIYEQYF	TRBD1	TRBV2	-	TRBJ2-7
TGTGCCAGCAGCTTTGGTCGGGAGACCCAGTACTTC	CASSFGRETQYF	-	TRBV12-3/TRBV12-4	-	TRBJ2-5
TGTGCCAGCAGTTCTATAGCGGGATCCCACAATGAGCAGTTCTTC	CASSSIAGSHNEQFF	TRBD2	TRBV27	-	TRBJ2-1
TGTGCCAGCAGTCCCCCGCAGGGCCGGAGTAATGAAAAACTGTTTTTT	CASSPPQGRSNEKLFF	-	TRBV28	-	TRBJ1-4
TGTGCCAGCAGCTTATGGGACATCGGCGAGCAGTACTTC	CASSLWDIGEQYF	-	TRBV11-2	-	TRBJ2-7
TGTGCCAGTAACCCGGGACAGGGGAGTACTGTAGCTTTCTTT	CASNPGQGSTVAFF	TRBD1	TRBV19	-	TRBJ1-1
TGTGCCAGTAGTATCCCGACAGGGCCAAACACTGAAGCTTTCTTT	CASSIPTGPNTEAFF	TRBD1	TRBV19	-	TRBJ1-1
TGTGCCAGCAGCGCGCCCGACAGGGGTATACAGACCCAGTACTTC	CASSAPDRGIQTQYF	TRBD1	TRBV7-9	-	TRBJ2-5
TGTGCCAGCAGCTTGGTATCTAGCGGCACAGATACGCAGTATTTT	CASSLVSSGTDTQYF	-	TRBV5-4	-	TRBJ2-3